The 22 T cell receptor beta chains below were found in one sample sequenced in a study of T cell responses to AZD1222 COVID-19 vaccine. Clones were read by immunoSEQ multiplex PCR, and TCRdb kept only the in-frame ones, dropping some. Found here are about 85,000 clones, approximately 87% of them singletons; the top ten hold roughly 7.5%. The sample consisted of peripheral blood, taken on day 0 of AZD1222 vaccination. Source of these receptors: an adult in good health.

The chain has TRBV19 and TRBJ1-4; D call uncertain. The CDR3 length is 15 residues. The germline CDR1 and CDR2 sequences are LNHDA and SQIVND (reference sequence). The V and J ends lost 3 bases and 4 bases respectively, with 12 bases between them. CDR3 nucleotides: TGTGCCAGTAGTATGCGGTCGTCCGGTAATGAAAAACTGTTTTTT. Its protein is CASSMRSSGNEKLFF.

The chain is built from TRBV27 and TRBJ2-3; no definite D call. Deletions cut 5 bases from V and 10 bases from J, with 13 bases between. Looked up from germline, CDR1 is MNHEY and CDR2 is SMNVEV (reference sequence). The CDR3 is 12 residues long. Here the CDR3 DNA reads TGTGCCAGCAGTCCCATGGACGGGCCGCAGTATTTT. Translating it yields CASSPMDGPQYF.

In nucleotides, the CDR3 is TGTGCCAGCAGCGCACCGGGACAGGGCGGAAAAAAACTGTTTTTT. This translates into CASSAPGQGGKKLFF. V and J are TRBV9 and TRBJ1-4, with TRBD1 identical over 9 bases. Germline CDR1 and CDR2: SGDLS and YYNGEE. CDR3 length: 15 amino acids. V was clipped by 3 bases and J by 9 bases; unmatched bases: 9. Looking up the rest from reference TRBV9 and TRBJ1-4 gives the full variable domain: DSGVTQTPKHLITATGQRVTLRCSPRSGDLSVYWYQQSLDQGLQFLIQYYNGEERAKGNILERFSAQQFPDLHSELNLSSLELGDSALYFCASSAPGQGGKKLFFGSGTQLSVL.

The CDR3 sequence: CASRAGTANYGYTF. The CDR3 DNA reads as TGTGCCAGCAGGGCCGGGACAGCTAACTATGGCTACACCTTC. V is TRBV28 and J is TRBJ1-2, with 7 positions matching TRBD1. Germline loops: CDR1 MDHEN, CDR2 SYDVKM. V gave up 6 bases and J gave up 0 bases; unmatched junction bases: 4. The CDR3 runs 14 residues.

The CDR3 region has the DNA TGTGCCTGGAGTCAAGCGGGGGGGCTTAGTTACGAGCAGTACTTC. This translates into CAWSQAGGLSYEQYF. This chain links TRBV30 with TRBJ2-7; TRBD2 matches at 10 bases. V lost 2 bases, J lost 4 bases, and 8 bases stayed unmatched. Germline lookup yields CDR1 GTSNPN and CDR2 SVGIG (reference sequence). The CDR3 runs 15 residues.

This rearrangement joins TRBV29-1 to TRBJ2-1; no firm D call. Germline loops: CDR1 SQVTM, CDR2 ANQGSEA. Trimming shortened V by 8 bases and J by 6 bases, and 5 bases separated the two germline ends. The CDR3 is made up of 9 amino acids. Here the CDR3 reads CSSGNEQFF. The CDR3 bases are TGCAGCTCAGGCAATGAGCAGTTCTTC.

This CDR3 is CASSQIQASPLHF. For the CDR3, the DNA is TGTGCCAGCAGCCAGATCCAGGCTTCACCCCTCCACTTT. The genes are TRBV16 and TRBJ1-6, with no clear D. The germline V gene encodes CDR1 KGHSY and CDR2 FQNENV. This CDR3 region has 13 residues. The germline V and J ends were trimmed by 3 bases and 9 bases, with 9 bases remaining between them.

The chain couples TRBV19 to TRBJ1-1; possible D gene TRBD1, 6 bases. The CDR3 totals 14 residues. The germline V and J ends were trimmed by 5 bases and 1 base, with 11 bases remaining between them. Germline V gives CDR1 LNHDA, CDR2 SQIVND (reference sequence). CDR3: CASSGGRGNTEAFF. Here the CDR3 DNA reads TGTGCCAGTAGTGGGGGCAGGGGGAACACTGAAGCTTTCTTT.

The J gene is TRBJ2-7, the V gene TRBV29-1; 9 bases fit TRBD1. V shed 6 bases, J shed 13 bases, and the junction held 10 bases outside the gene matches. The CDR3 contains 11 residues. Germline assignment: CDR1 SQVTM and CDR2 ANQGSEA. CDR3 coding DNA: TGCAGCGTGGCCCAGGACAGGGGCCTCTACTTC. This codes for CSVAQDRGLYF.

The rearrangement joins TRBV30 to TRBJ1-4, with D maybe TRBD1 (5 bases). CDR3 length: 17 amino acids. Looked up from germline, CDR1 is GTSNPN and CDR2 is SVGIG (reference sequence). V was clipped by 1 base and J by 8 bases, with 23 bases between them. The CDR3 nucleotides read TGTGCCTGGAGTGGGATAAAATCCGGGGCCGGGAAGGAAAAACTGTTTTTT. The encoded protein is CAWSGIKSGAGKEKLFF.

This chain joins TRBV19 and TRBJ1-2, with 8 bases that match TRBD1. The J segment lost 8 bases and the V segment lost 5 bases, leaving 7 bases of the junction unmatched. Germline V gene sequence: CDR1 LNHDA, CDR2 SQIVND (reference sequence). CDR3 size: 13 residues. For the CDR3, the DNA is TGTGCCAGTAGTGCCCAGACAGGGGACGGCTACACCTTC. Amino acids: CASSAQTGDGYTF.

The chain is built from TRBV5-1 and TRBJ2-7; either TRBD1 or TRBD2 may supply D (6 bases each). The CDR3 totals 16 residues. V dropped 4 bases and J dropped 2 bases, with 19 bases sitting between them. The germline V gene encodes CDR1 SGHRS and CDR2 YFSETQ. This chain's CDR3 is CASSAHRGTITYEQYF. The CDR3 DNA reads TGCGCCAGCAGCGCACACCGGGGGACAATAACCTACGAGCAGTACTTC.

This clone was detected only once. V is TRBV27 and J is TRBJ1-5; 7 bases fit TRBD1. CDR1 MNHEY and CDR2 SMNVEV come from the germline V gene (reference sequence). This CDR3 contains 19 residues. The V segment lost 4 bases and the J segment 0 bases; nucleotides outside the gene matches: 15. CDR3 in amino acids: CASSSYGLGTASSNQPQHF. Written as DNA, the CDR3 is TGTGCCAGCAGTTCTTACGGCCTGGGGACAGCTAGTAGCAATCAGCCCCAGCATTTT.

This rearrangement joins TRBV19 to TRBJ1-1; 9 nucleotides match TRBD1. Germline CDR1 LNHDA, CDR2 SQIVND (reference sequence). The CDR3 length is 19 residues. V lost 4 bases, J lost 1 base, and 16 bases stayed unmatched. The CDR3 DNA is TGTGCCAGTAGTAAACCAACGGGACAGGGAACCCAAAGGAACACTGAAGCTTTCTTT. Translated, it gives CASSKPTGQGTQRNTEAFF.

V gene TRBV28 combines with J gene TRBJ1-2; D gene uncertain. This CDR3 spans 13 amino acids. The V and J ends lost 5 bases and 4 bases respectively, with 11 bases between them. CDR1 and CDR2 (germline): MDHEN, SYDVKM. This CDR3 is CASSAERAYGYTF. CDR3 DNA: TGTGCCAGCAGTGCCGAAAGGGCCTATGGCTACACCTTC.

This rearrangement joins TRBV6-2 or TRBV6-3 to TRBJ1-1, with D possibly matching TRBD1 (5 bases). Germline V gene lookup returns CDR1 MNHEY and CDR2 SVGEGT. There are 16 residues in the CDR3. V dropped 4 bases and J dropped 4 bases, with 19 bases sitting between them. The CDR3 protein is CASSSGRLLGGTEAFF. The CDR3 nucleotides are TGTGCCAGCAGTTCCGGGAGACTCTTGGGGGGCACTGAAGCTTTCTTT.

This chain connects TRBV10-3 to TRBJ2-7, with TRBD1 matching 11 bases. The germline CDR1 and CDR2 sequences are ENHRY and SYGVKD. The V gene end was trimmed by 4 bases and the J gene end by 5 bases; junction bases not matched to a gene: 4. The CDR3 loop spans 14 amino acids. The CDR3 spells CAISAGQGADEQYF. The CDR3 coding sequence is TGTGCCATCAGTGCCGGACAGGGGGCCGACGAGCAGTACTTC.

The V gene is TRBV27, the J gene TRBJ2-1; D might be TRBD1 (7 bases). V was clipped by 2 bases and J by 7 bases, with 18 bases between them. The CDR3 is made up of 16 amino acids. Germline assignment: CDR1 MNHEY and CDR2 SMNVEV (reference sequence). As DNA, the CDR3 is TGTGCCAGCAGTTTAGTTCCAGGGGGGTTTGTGAATGAGCAGTTCTTC. Amino acids: CASSLVPGGFVNEQFF.

The chain recombines TRBV28 with TRBJ2-3; TRBD1 is a possible D gene (6 bases). Per the germline V gene, CDR1 is MDHEN and CDR2 is SYDVKM. The V end lost 6 bases, the J end lost 3 bases, and 10 bases lay between the germline ends. The CDR3 totals 13 residues. The CDR3 coding sequence is TGTGCCAGCAGACTAACAGGGACAGATACGCAGTATTTT. Translated: CASRLTGTDTQYF.

The chain links TRBV2 to TRBJ2-2, with 12 bases aligning to TRBD1. Trimming removed 5 bases from V and 7 bases from J; junction bases left unmatched: 5. Per the germline V gene, CDR1 is SNHLY and CDR2 is FYNNEI. The CDR3 loop spans 15 amino acids. The CDR3 sequence: CASSPGTGGFGELFF. The CDR3 DNA sequence: TGTGCCAGCAGTCCCGGGACAGGGGGCTTCGGGGAGCTGTTTTTT.

The chain combines TRBV29-1 with TRBJ1-4; TRBD1 matches at 7 bases. Germline V gives CDR1 SQVTM, CDR2 ANQGSEA. Trimming at V came to 6 bases and at J to 3 bases, leaving 10 bases not matched to a gene. This CDR3 is 15 amino acids long. CDR3 sequence: CSVAGTANANEKLFF. The DNA for the CDR3 is TGCAGCGTCGCTGGGACAGCCAACGCTAATGAAAAACTGTTTTTT. Based on the CDR3 plus reference TRBV29-1 and TRBJ1-4, the full variable domain is SAVISQKPSRDICQRGTSLTIQCQVDSQVTMMFWYRQQPGQSLTLIATANQGSEATYESGFVIDKFPISRPNLTFSTLTVSNMSPEDSSIYLCSVAGTANANEKLFFGSGTQLSVL.

The V gene is TRBV5-1, the J gene TRBJ2-4; 8 nucleotides match TRBD1. The CDR3 loop spans 19 amino acids. V lost 3 bases to trimming and J lost 0 bases; unmatched junction nucleotides: 14. Germline-derived CDR1 and CDR2 are SGHRS and YFSETQ. In DNA, the CDR3 is TGCGCCAGCAGCTCAGCCGAGCTGCAGGGGGCTCTAGCCAAAAACATTCAGTACTTC. Translated, it gives CASSSAELQGALAKNIQYF.